This T cell receptor beta chain was sequenced for a study of shared clonotypes between healthy human individuals. Overall study: Donor ages ranged 18 to 49 years: two women, a few men.

The CDR3 runs 15 residues. V lost 5 bases and J 5 bases, leaving 18 bases between the germline ends. Germline V gene data show CDR1 as MNHNY and CDR2 as SVGAGI (reference sequence). Study-level results: Unshared clonotypes carried lower generation probabilities than those common to all four donors. In general, naive subsets displayed greater estimated richness than memory subsets did. How much donors shared clonotypes was expected to be affected by sequencing depth.

Of note for this clone: Its target is not known.

Only in-frame clones appear in the TCRdb table, and some are missing; sequencing was by immunoSEQ multiplex PCR. The table records roughly 2.5 million clones, roughly 92% of them present only once. Material: naive CD4+ T cells sorted from blood. As to subset: CD45RA+ positively selected. This clonotype was sampled from a man aged 18 to 29 in good health. V is TRBV6-6 and J is TRBJ2-5, with D possibly being TRBD1 or TRBD2 (5 bases each). DNA of the CDR3: TGTGCCAGCAGTAGAAAGGGACCCTCCGTGGAGACCCAGTACTTC. It specifies CASSRKGPSVETQYF.